The 10 T cell receptor beta chains given below trace back to one sample, sequenced in a study of human T cells and chemical hapten exposure. Time point of the sample: patch test 2, 6 weeks after DPC sensitization. Treatment of the sample: therapeutic diphenylcyclopropenone sensitization with weekly scalp DPC. TCRdb itself ran the RACE reads through MiXCR, one entry per CDR3 protein. The sample holds around 80,000 distinct CDR3 sequences; about 6.3% are singletons and the top ten take about 1.5%. The specimen was whole blood, collected in connection with sensitization to the hapten diphenylcyclopropenone (DPC). The receptors originated from a woman aged 25 to 39 with alopecia areata. Some clones in this sample may be carry-over from other donors' samples.

The CDR3 sequence is CASSRTGSDETEAFF. The CDR3 DNA is TGCGCCAGCAGCAGGACAGGGTCTGATGAAACTGAAGCTTTCTTT. The chain joins TRBV5-1 to TRBJ1-1, with 8 nucleotides matching TRBD1. The CDR3 runs to 15 residues. Germline V lookup: CDR1 SGHRS, CDR2 YFSETQ. Trimming cost V 4 bases and J 5 bases; bases outside gene matches: 10.

This clonotype was counted between two and nine times. This chain connects TRBV2 to TRBJ1-4; D remains unclear. There are 15 residues in the CDR3. Looked up from germline, CDR1 is SNHLY and CDR2 is FYNNEI. Trimming pared 7 bases from V and 3 bases from J, leaving 15 bases between. The CDR3 sequence: CASKPTSRANEKLFF. The CDR3 coding sequence is TGTGCCAGCAAACCGACAAGTCGGGCTAATGAAAAACTGTTTTTT.

Comment on this clonotype: A read error may be the cause here, since a much bigger clone is one base away. The gene calls are TRBV24-1 and TRBJ2-5, with D possibly matching TRBD1 (5 bases). Germline loops: CDR1 KGHDR, CDR2 SFDVKD. The CDR3 runs 14 residues. The CDR3 here is CVTSDRRNQETQYF. Here the CDR3 DNA reads TGTGTCACCAGCGACAGACGCAACCAAGAGACCCAGTACTTC.

This clonotype was seen at least ten times. The V and J genes are TRBV7-2 and TRBJ2-7; TRBD2 matches 8 bases. The CDR3 contains 16 residues. With V trimmed by 1 base and J by 1 base, 6 bases remained unmatched. The germline CDR1 and CDR2 sequences are SGHTA and FQGNSA. CDR3 bases: TGTGCCAGCAGCTTAGACTTCGGGGGGGCGTCCTACGAGCAGTACTTC. Amino acids: CASSLDFGGASYEQYF.

This clonotype was recorded a few times. The J gene is TRBJ1-2, the V gene TRBV5-1, with unresolved D. Germline values: CDR1 SGHRS, CDR2 YFSETQ. V lost 4 bases, J lost 2 bases, and 6 bases lay in between. This CDR3 has 12 residues. The DNA of the CDR3 is TGCGCCAGCAGCCAACAGAACTATGGCTACACCTTC. It encodes CASSQQNYGYTF.

This clonotype was seen repeatedly, ten times or more. J is TRBJ2-5 and V is TRBV12-5; weak D call: TRBD1 (5 bases). V lost 6 bases and J lost 5, with 16 bases in between. Germline V gives CDR1 LGHNT, CDR2 FRNRAP. CDR3 length: 14 residues. The CDR3 coding sequence is TGTGCTAGTGGGATATCAGGGCTTGTGGAGACCCAGTACTTC. Translation: CASGISGLVETQYF.

This clonotype was seen ten or more times. V gene TRBV6-2 or TRBV6-3 combines with J gene TRBJ2-5; TRBD1 matches 9 bases. CDR1 is MNHEY, CDR2 SVGEGT, per germline. V was pared by 2 bases and J by 3 bases, with 4 bases of the junction left unmatched. This CDR3 has 15 residues. The CDR3 DNA is TGTGCCAGCAGTTACCCCGGACAGGGGAAAGAGACCCAGTACTTC. It is translated as CASSYPGQGKETQYF.

There are many counts of this clonotype. The chain employs TRBV7-2 and TRBJ2-1; 8 bases are shared with TRBD2. There are 16 residues in the CDR3. J lost 8 bases, V lost 1 base, and 10 bases had no gene match. Germline V gene data show CDR1 as SGHTA and CDR2 as FQGNSA. CDR3 DNA sequence: TGTGCCAGCAGCTTAGACGGGCGGGGGGCCCGAGATGAGCAGTTCTTC. Its translation: CASSLDGRGARDEQFF.

This clonotype appeared many times. Its ends do not fully match the called genes, so a read error is possible. The rearrangement links TRBV5-6 to TRBJ1-5, with TRBD1 matching over 7 bases. This CDR3 is built from 14 residues. Germline values: CDR1 SGHDT, CDR2 YYEEEE. The CDR3 protein is CASRLGRTGQPQHF. CDR3 nucleotides: TGTGCCAGCAGGTTGGGCCGGACAGGACAGCCCCAGCATTTT.

This clonotype was picked up many times. The chain joins TRBV11-2 to TRBJ2-1; either TRBD1 or TRBD2 may fit D (5 bases each). The CDR3 runs 12 residues. V dropped 2 bases and J dropped 7 bases, with 6 bases sitting between them. The germline CDR1 and CDR2 sequences are SGHAT and FQNNGV. The CDR3 DNA follows: TGTGCCAGCAGCTTATGGGGGAATGAGCAGTTCTTC. Translation gives CASSLWGNEQFF.